Given below is one T cell receptor (beta chain) in context. This clone was counted once. Its antigen remains undetermined. No qualities accompany the bases; no much larger clone lies one base away. Genomic DNA was extracted from sorted cells for sequencing of the TCRbeta CDR3 region. The immunoSEQ Assay was used to sequence the TCRbeta CDR3 regions. This is the immuneACCESS table as TCRdb keeps it, with only in-frame sequences that have V and J called. A part of the clones is gone; compared with another copy, unresolved V genes explain less than half, and the rest is unexplained. Within this sample are about 100,000 clones, with around 93% of them counted one time only. About 1.2% of the sample is taken by the ten largest. These data belong to a study of OX40 agonist ivuxolimab in advanced cancers. Some background on the complete study: Ivuxolimab, which targeted the costimulatory receptor OX40 (CD134), was an agonistic, fully human IgG2 monoclonal antibody. Intravenous ivuxolimab was administered to patients every 2 weeks at six dose levels: 0.01, 0.1, 0.3, 1.5, 3 and 10 mg/kg. Peripheral TCRbeta sequencing was intended to test whether TCR sequence diversity was altered and clonal T-cell expansion was caused by ivuxolimab. Partial responses were achieved by three dose-escalation patients, of whom one had hepatocellular carcinoma and two had cutaneous melanoma. The paper covers the monotherapy dose-escalation part of the phase I ivuxolimab trial, which included N of about 50 patients. A male proportion of roughly 85% and a mean age of around 60 years, ranging from about 20 to 80, were recorded for the dose-escalation cohort. Patients were allowed to have had prior anti-PD-1, anti-PD-L1 or anti-CTLA-4 therapy, and approximately 40% of the dose-escalation patients had been treated with checkpoint inhibitors. Of the 50 to 55 dose-escalation patients, hepatocellular carcinoma was present in around 20, melanoma in roughly 15, renal cell carcinoma in 9 and head and neck cancer in 9.

The paper as a whole reports these results and caveats: Low levels of normalized T-cell clonal expansion were also seen in some patients who did not respond. In partial responders in the 0.1-3.0 mg/kg groups, normalized peripheral clonal expansion was found to be among the lowest, especially among CD8+ T cells. On average, CD8+ T cells showed more expanded clones than CD4+ T cells after ivuxolimab. The antigen specificity of the peripheral T cells that underwent clonal expansion was not determined. At doses of 0.1 to 3.0 mg/kg, clonal expansion of both CD4+ and CD8+ blood T cells was observed from baseline to week 6.

Patients with a history of autoimmune disease or receiving systemic immunosuppression were excluded from the trial. Peripheral blood for TCR sequencing was drawn from every dose cohort at baseline, at cycle 4 day 1 and at cycle 7 day 1. Samples came from an open-label, multicenter, first-in-human phase I dose-escalation trial of ivuxolimab. Adults with locally advanced or metastatic melanoma, renal cell, hepatocellular, or head and neck squamous cell carcinoma were enrolled in the trial. Before TCR sequencing, CD4+ T cells and CD8+ T cells from peripheral blood were sorted into separate populations. Taken from the germline V gene, the CDR1 and CDR2 loops are SGHVS and FNYEAQ. The CDR3 spans 14 residues, from the cysteine through the phenylalanine. CDR3 DNA is the only sequence kept; it has 42 bases, read in frame from the first base. V drops 1 base and J drops 0 bases, leaving 4 bases in between.

The specimen was CD4+ or CD8+ T cells sorted from blood, collected in a trial of the OX40 agonist ivuxolimab. The receptor comes from an adult with an advanced solid tumor such as melanoma, head and neck, liver or kidney cancer. The chain joins TRBV7-6 to TRBJ1-5; the D gene is unclear. The bases read TGTGCCAGCAGCTTAGATTATAGCAATCAGCCCCAGCATTTT. Its coded protein is CASSLDYSNQPQHF.